This passage covers 6 T cell receptor beta chains from one sample sequenced in a study of graft-versus-host responses after intestinal transplantation. Clones were read by immunoSEQ multiplex PCR, and TCRdb kept only the in-frame ones, dropping some. The data contain about 100,000 clones, roughly 90% of them seen just once; the ten biggest clones take up more than 0.75%. Antigens for these TCRs are unknown. Material: unstimulated CD4+ T cells sorted from spleen or lymph node cells, obtained before transplant. Every receptor here comes from a human donor who was the organ donor for an intestinal transplant.

A word on this clone: The same CDR3 arises from other DNA sequences in this sample as well. The CDR3 spells CASSLDPIYGYTF. The CDR3 DNA reads TGTGCCAGCAGCTTAGACCCGATCTATGGCTACACCTTC. J is TRBJ1-2 and V is TRBV11-2, with D uncertain. V lost 0 bases, J lost 4 bases, and 6 bases lay in between. The CDR3 extends over 13 amino acids. CDR1 SGHAT and CDR2 FQNNGV come from the germline V gene.

This chain links TRBV18 with TRBJ2-1; D assignment may be TRBD1 or TRBD2 (5 bases each). Germline V lookup: CDR1 KGHSH, CDR2 LQKENI. The V gene lost 6 bases and the J gene lost 0 bases, with 9 bases spanning the gap. CDR3 size: 14 residues. CDR3 DNA sequence: TGTGCCAGCTCCTCAGGGAGCTCCTACAATGAGCAGTTCTTC. This encodes CASSSGSSYNEQFF.

This clone was counted only a few times. The V gene is TRBV28, the J gene TRBJ2-1; D may be TRBD1 or TRBD2 (7 bases each). Trimming took 7 bases from V and 0 from J, leaving 10 bases between them. Per germline, CDR1 MDHEN and CDR2 SYDVKM. The CDR3 has 14 residues. DNA for the CDR3: TGTGCCAGCACCAGGGGGGGCTCCTACAATGAGCAGTTCTTC. It yields the protein CASTRGGSYNEQFF.

The rearrangement uses TRBV18 and TRBJ1-5; 7 nucleotides agree with TRBD1. The V segment lost 3 bases and the J segment 0 bases; nucleotides outside the gene matches: 5. Germline values: CDR1 KGHSH, CDR2 LQKENI. The CDR3 loop spans 16 amino acids. CDR3 coding DNA: TGTGCCAGCTCACCGGAGGGGGCTTATAGCAATCAGCCCCAGCATTTT. Amino acids: CASSPEGAYSNQPQHF.

This chain joins TRBV9 and TRBJ2-2, with a weak D call TRBD1 (5 bases). Trimming left V 1 base short and J 4 bases short, with 11 bases between. The CDR3 loop spans 15 amino acids. Looked up from germline, CDR1 is SGDLS and CDR2 is YYNGEE. CDR3 in amino acids: CASSVQGDSTGELFF. CDR3 bases: TGTGCCAGCAGCGTACAAGGGGATAGCACCGGGGAGCTGTTTTTT. Full variable domain (outside the CDR3, taken from reference TRBV9 and TRBJ2-2): DSGVTQTPKHLITATGQRVTLRCSPRSGDLSVYWYQQSLDQGLQFLIQYYNGEERAKGNILERFSAQQFPDLHSELNLSSLELGDSALYFCASSVQGDSTGELFFGEGSRLTVL.

As regards this clone: At one end the junction does not follow the germline gene, possibly because of a read error. The chain uses TRBV4-2 and TRBJ2-3; D is possibly TRBD2 (6 bases). Germline CDR1 reads LGHNA; CDR2 reads YNFKEQ. The CDR3 has 17 amino acids. This CDR3 reads CASSHGGAGPRTDTQYF. The CDR3 DNA follows: TGTGCCAGCAGCCACGGAGGGGCGGGACCCCGCACGGATACGCAGTATTTT.